Included here is one TCR beta chain sequence, with context. What this receptor recognizes is not known. Base qualities are not recorded, but no much larger clone differs from it by a single base. Uninvolved adjacent lung was sampled at least 2 cm away from the tumor margin, and two independent pathologists confirmed that the tissue had no atypia. At diagnosis, peripheral blood, uninvolved tumor-adjacent lung and tumor were collected and were preserved as a mix of fresh-frozen and FFPE material. The source of the sample is a study of T cells in localized non-small cell lung cancer (dated by TCRdb to the early 2020s). Looking at the study overall: Comparing tumors with uninvolved tumor-adjacent lungs, the study looked at the T cell repertoires of approximately 240 patients with early-stage NSCLC. All 230 or so NSCLC patients in the cohort were treatment-naive and had localized lung tumors that were resected. The mean age of the NSCLC patients was roughly 70 years, with 120 to 150 men and 100 to 110 women. Overall study results and their limits: Higher T cell density in blood was associated with longer overall survival, whereas higher clonality in adjacent lung was associated with shorter survival. The highest T cell clonality was observed in uninvolved tumor-adjacent lung, where clonality exceeded that of tumor, suggesting that antigenic responses were more focused in uninvolved tumor-adjacent lung. Because of the exploratory design, TCR variables were selected using unadjusted p-values without false-discovery rate correction. Of the top 100 tumor clones, a median of roughly 56 were detected in paired uninvolved adjacent lung; some 28 were also among that lung's top 100. Because multi-region tumor sequencing was not done, intratumor heterogeneity could not be ruled out.

The germline V gene yields SGHNT for CDR1 and YENEEA for CDR2. The CDR3 contains 15 residues, cysteine and phenylalanine counted. This entry keeps only the CDR3 DNA: 45 bases, framed from base 1. Germline trimming amounts to 5 bases on V and 4 bases on J, with 7 as the count of junction bases outside the gene matches. The immunoSEQ Assay was used to sequence TCR beta CDR3 regions from DNA. In the original analysis: T cell density was computed as TCR beta template counts normalized to usable DNA estimated by amplifying housekeeping genes. The preseqR package was used to estimate richness by extrapolating to 400,000 templates for PBMC samples and to 120,000 templates for tissue samples. Clonality was defined by subtracting Pielou's evenness from one. Tissue-enriched TCRs were identified by differential abundance testing using productive amino-acid clonotypes, minimum total count 5 and alpha 0.1. Repertoire overlap between compartments was quantified with the Jaccard Index and Morisita Overlap Index. TCR beta CDR3s were clustered by GLIPH together with public tetramer-defined viral CDR3s, and at least three viral sequences plus V-gene enrichment were required for viral motifs. In TCRdb, the immuneACCESS table is reduced to in-frame sequences with V and J assigned. These tables do not hold every clone; where another copy was compared, an unresolved V gene accounts for under half, and the others remain unexplained. That table gives V, J and clone size, and the DNA gave D and trimming. A total of around 1,200 clones appear in this sample, approximately 14% of them only once. The leading ten clones occupy about 27% of the sample.

This specimen consisted of normal lung tissue next to the tumor, obtained before any cancer treatment. The receptor chain draws on TRBV11-3 and TRBJ1-2, with 10 middle bases fitting TRBD1. The receptor comes from a male donor older than 55 with stage I lung adenocarcinoma. The CDR3 is CASSAGTGVTYGYTF. At the DNA level, the sequence is TGTGCCAGCAGCGCAGGGACAGGGGTTACCTATGGCTACACCTTC.